Shown below are 24 T cell receptor beta chains from a single sample sequenced in a study of T cell responses to AZD1222 COVID-19 vaccine. TCRdb's table, derived via immunoSEQ multiplex PCR, lists solely in-frame clones and lacks some. The data contain more than 80,000 clones, 85% to 90% of them singletons. The sample here was peripheral blood, taken on day 0 of AZD1222 vaccination. The receptors were gathered from an adult in good health.

This chain joins TRBV7-3 and TRBJ2-3; a possible D gene is TRBD1 (5 bases). V gave up 5 bases and J gave up 1 base, with 10 bases separating them. This CDR3 spans 14 amino acids. Germline values: CDR1 SGHTA, CDR2 FQGTGA. The DNA for the CDR3 is TGTGCCAGCAGCCTCCGGACACGCACAGATACGCAGTATTTT. Its translation is CASSLRTRTDTQYF.

This sequence joins TRBV6-1 and TRBJ1-2, with 7 bases lining up with TRBD1. Unmatched junction bases numbered 4, after V lost 2 bases and J lost 4 bases. The germline gives CDR1 MNHNS, CDR2 SASEGT. The CDR3 is 14 residues long. The CDR3 reads CASSESGTAYGYTF. CDR3 coding DNA: TGTGCCAGCAGTGAATCAGGGACAGCCTATGGCTACACCTTC.

The chain combines TRBV6-2 or TRBV6-3 with TRBJ2-1, with 10 bases matching TRBD2. The CDR3 contains 20 residues. J was trimmed by 3 bases and V by 2 bases; bases with no gene match: 16. Germline V lookup: CDR1 MNHEY, CDR2 SVGEGT. CDR3 sequence reads: CASSYPGQGFLAGVYNEQFF. The CDR3 DNA follows: TGTGCCAGCAGTTACCCCGGACAGGGTTTCCTAGCGGGAGTCTACAATGAGCAGTTCTTC.

V gene TRBV5-1 combines with J gene TRBJ2-4, with a possible D match to TRBD2 (5 bases). Trimming pared 3 bases from V and 0 bases from J, leaving 10 bases between. Germline CDR1 reads SGHRS; CDR2 reads YFSETQ. This CDR3 is 15 amino acids long. CDR3 region: CASSYGGLAKNIQYF. DNA for the CDR3: TGCGCCAGCAGCTACGGAGGTCTAGCCAAAAACATTCAGTACTTC. Combining the CDR3 with reference TRBV5-1 and TRBJ2-4 gives the whole variable domain KAGVTQTPRYLIKTRGQQVTLSCSPISGHRSVSWYQQTPGQGLQFLFEYFSETQRNKGNFPGRFSGRQFSNSRSEMNVSTLELGDSALYLCASSYGGLAKNIQYFGAGTRLSVL.

The chain joins TRBV27 to TRBJ2-5; TRBD2 is a possible D gene (7 bases). V was clipped by 6 bases and J by 4 bases, with 21 bases between them. Germline V gene sequence: CDR1 MNHEY, CDR2 SMNVEV (reference sequence). This CDR3 comprises 16 residues. The CDR3 DNA sequence: TGTGCCAGCAGCCACTTCGGGGGGCCGGGTTCAGAGACCCAGTACTTC. Translation: CASSHFGGPGSETQYF.

The gene calls are TRBV12-5 and TRBJ2-2, with 10 bases aligning to TRBD2. The junction had 5 bases not matched to a gene; V was cut back by 1 base and J by 6 bases. CDR3 length: 16 residues. Germline lookup yields CDR1 LGHNT and CDR2 FRNRAP. CDR3 in DNA: TGTGCTAGTGGTTTGGGGAGCGGGAGGGCCCCCGGGGAGCTGTTTTTT. This translates into CASGLGSGRAPGELFF.

Remarks on this clone: This same CDR3 is encoded by further DNA sequences in the sample. V usage is TRBV18 and J usage is TRBJ1-1; 7 bases align to TRBD1. The V gene end was trimmed by 1 base and the J gene end by 3 bases; junction bases not matched to a gene: 2. From germline, CDR1 is KGHSH and CDR2 LQKENI. The CDR3 extends over 14 amino acids. The CDR3 protein is CASSPQGQDTEAFF. CDR3 sequence (DNA): TGTGCCAGCTCACCACAAGGACAGGACACTGAAGCTTTCTTT.

The J gene is TRBJ1-2, the V gene TRBV5-6, with a possible D match to TRBD1 (5 bases). The CDR3 loop spans 13 amino acids. Germline CDR1 is SGHDT and CDR2 is YYEEEE. V dropped 5 bases and J dropped 1 base, with 9 bases sitting between them. DNA for the CDR3: TGTGCCAGCAGGCTGACAGTTAACTATGGCTACACCTTC. Its protein product is CASRLTVNYGYTF.

This clone has a single count. CDR3 sequence reads: CASSPGGTSRYNEQFF. DNA of the CDR3: TGTGCCAGCAGTCCAGGGGGGACTTCCCGATACAATGAGCAGTTCTTC. The chain joins TRBV27 to TRBJ2-1; D may be TRBD1 (7 bases). Between the trimmed V and J ends, which lost 5 bases and 4 bases, there was a span of 18 bases. Germline CDR1 and CDR2: MNHEY and SMNVEV (reference sequence). The CDR3 covers 16 residues.

CDR3 coding DNA: TGTGCCAGCTCACCGGGACAGACCGGGGAGCTGTTTTTT. Its translation: CASSPGQTGELFF. The chain recombines TRBV18 with TRBJ2-2; 7 bases align to TRBD1. The CDR3 runs 13 residues. CDR1 and CDR2 from the germline V gene are KGHSH and LQKENI. The ends lost 3 bases at V and 5 bases at J; junction bases unmatched: 0.

The chain uses TRBV3-1 (or the pseudogene TRBV3-2) and TRBJ1-4; the D is unclear. Trimming removed 0 bases from V and 1 base from J, with 6 bases in between. CDR3 length: 15 residues. Germline V lookup: CDR1 LGHDT, CDR2 YNNKEL (reference sequence). This chain's CDR3 is CASSQDAKTNEKLFF. The CDR3 nucleotides are TGTGCCAGCAGCCAAGATGCCAAAACTAATGAAAAACTGTTTTTT.

In DNA, the CDR3 is TGTGCCAGCAGCCGGGACGGGGAGCTGTTTTTT. This gives the protein CASSRDGELFF. The chain employs TRBV4-2 and TRBJ2-2; no definite D call. This CDR3 is built from 11 residues. V was trimmed by 4 bases and J by 7 bases, leaving 4 bases between them. CDR1 and CDR2 (germline): LGHNA, YNFKEQ.

The V call is TRBV19, the J call TRBJ1-2; D is perhaps TRBD1 (5 bases). This CDR3 spans 15 amino acids. V shed 4 bases and J shed 5 bases, with 17 bases lying between them. Germline loops: CDR1 LNHDA, CDR2 SQIVND (reference sequence). The CDR3 is CASSTPSGTPYGYTF. The CDR3 DNA follows: TGTGCCAGTAGTACTCCTTCCGGGACGCCTTATGGCTACACCTTC.

This chain joins TRBV28 and TRBJ1-2; maybe TRBD1 (6 bases). Trimming shortened V by 5 bases and J by 5 bases, and 12 bases separated the two germline ends. The CDR3 has 13 residues. Germline assignment: CDR1 MDHEN and CDR2 SYDVKM. The CDR3 nucleotides read TGTGCCAGCAGTCGCGGGACACGGTATGGCTACACCTTC. It encodes CASSRGTRYGYTF.

V and J are TRBV6-4 and TRBJ2-1; D possibly corresponds to TRBD2 (6 bases). The CDR3 spans 15 residues. Trimming stripped 0 bases from V and 5 bases from J, with 11 bases between. Germline CDR1 MRHNA, CDR2 SNTAGT. CDR3 nucleotides: TGTGCCAGCAGTGACTCTGGGACTCCAAACAATGAGCAGTTCTTC. Protein product: CASSDSGTPNNEQFF.

The chain employs TRBV7-8 and TRBJ2-1; TRBD2 matches at 7 bases. Germline V lookup: CDR1 SGHVS, CDR2 FQNEAQ. V trimming: 1 base; J trimming: 4 bases; junction bases outside the gene matches: 4. The CDR3 length is 15 residues. CDR3: CASSLGGTTYNEQFF. As DNA, the CDR3 is TGTGCCAGCAGCTTAGGAGGGACTACTTACAATGAGCAGTTCTTC.

This clone is a singleton in its sample. The chain carries TRBV2 and TRBJ1-5; TRBD1 might be the D (5 bases). CDR1 and CDR2 (germline): SNHLY, FYNNEI. Between the trimmed V and J ends, which lost 7 bases and 4 bases, there was a span of 11 bases. The CDR3 length is 13 residues. CDR3 DNA: TGTGCCAGCAACCCAGGGTTGAATCAGCCCCAGCATTTT. Residues: CASNPGLNQPQHF.

This clone was observed once. The chain has TRBV4-3 and TRBJ2-1; 9 bases line up with TRBD2. The junction had 11 bases not matched to a gene; V was cut back by 0 bases and J by 5 bases. From germline, CDR1 is LGHNA and CDR2 YSLEER. There are 18 residues in the CDR3. CDR3 region: CASSQEWWQTSGHNEQFF. DNA of the CDR3: TGCGCCAGCAGCCAAGAGTGGTGGCAGACTAGCGGACACAATGAGCAGTTCTTC.

This clone was seen a handful of times. V is TRBV5-4 and J is TRBJ1-6; possible D gene TRBD1, 5 bases. CDR1 is SGHNT and CDR2 is YYREEE in the germline V gene (reference sequence). CDR3 size: 16 residues. Trimming removed 4 bases from V and 7 bases from J, with 18 bases in between. CDR3 sequence: CASSPGTGDLNSPLHF. Written as DNA, the CDR3 is TGTGCCAGCAGCCCGGGGACCGGAGACCTAAATTCACCCCTCCACTTT.

This chain connects TRBV20-1 to TRBJ1-1; D might be TRBD1 (6 bases). The V end was cut by 3 bases, the J end by 0 bases, with 14 bases between. This CDR3 is 15 amino acids long. Germline CDR1 reads DFQATT; CDR2 reads SNEGSKA (reference sequence). The CDR3 nucleotides are TGCAGTGCTAGTGAGTCAGGGGTAATGAACACTGAAGCTTTCTTT. As protein: CSASESGVMNTEAFF.

The rearrangement links TRBV27 to TRBJ1-4; D gene ambiguous. The V gene lost 7 bases and the J gene lost 10 bases, with 13 bases spanning the gap. The CDR3 has 12 residues. The germline gives CDR1 MNHEY, CDR2 SMNVEV (reference sequence). The CDR3 sequence is CASKGGGVKLFF. For the CDR3, the DNA is TGTGCCAGCAAGGGCGGTGGGGTAAAACTGTTTTTT.

The DNA for the CDR3 is TGTGCCAGCGCCTCGCGACTCACAGATACGCAGTATTTT. Its protein is CASASRLTDTQYF. J is TRBJ2-3 and V is TRBV28; D ambiguous. The CDR3 length is 13 residues. V dropped 8 bases and J dropped 2 bases, with 11 bases sitting between them. CDR1 and CDR2 (germline): MDHEN, SYDVKM.

This clone was seen once. V and J are TRBV28 and TRBJ1-2, with D possibly being TRBD1 (6 bases). Germline V CDR1 and CDR2: MDHEN, SYDVKM. CDR3 length equals 13 residues. V gave up 2 bases and J gave up 6 bases, with 10 bases separating them. The CDR3 DNA reads TGTGCCAGCAGTTTAGGTGGGGGCGATGGCTACACCTTC. Translation: CASSLGGGDGYTF.

In this sample, this clone turned up once. The gene calls are TRBV11-2 and TRBJ2-2; possibly TRBD2 for D (5 bases). V was cut by 5 bases and J by 5 bases, with 18 bases left in between. CDR3 length equals 16 residues. CDR1 and CDR2 from the germline V gene are SGHAT and FQNNGV. The CDR3 sequence is CASSPRTTSGTGELFF. In DNA form, the CDR3 reads TGTGCCAGCAGCCCGAGGACCACGTCGGGGACCGGGGAGCTGTTTTTT.